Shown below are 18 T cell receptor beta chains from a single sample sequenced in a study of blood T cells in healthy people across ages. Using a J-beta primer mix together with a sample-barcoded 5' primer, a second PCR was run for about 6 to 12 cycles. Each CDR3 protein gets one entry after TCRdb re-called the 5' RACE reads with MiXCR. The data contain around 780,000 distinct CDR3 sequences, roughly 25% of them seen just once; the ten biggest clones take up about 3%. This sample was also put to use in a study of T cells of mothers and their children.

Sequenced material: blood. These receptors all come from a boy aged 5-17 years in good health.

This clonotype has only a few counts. The CDR3 bases are TGTGCCAGCAGTGATGTCGGGTCCACTGAAGCTTTCTTT. It specifies CASSDVGSTEAFF. The rearrangement links TRBV6-1 to TRBJ1-1; D is unresolved. Deletions cut 3 bases from V and 4 bases from J, with 9 bases between. CDR3 length: 13 amino acids. The germline V gene encodes CDR1 MNHNS and CDR2 SASEGT.

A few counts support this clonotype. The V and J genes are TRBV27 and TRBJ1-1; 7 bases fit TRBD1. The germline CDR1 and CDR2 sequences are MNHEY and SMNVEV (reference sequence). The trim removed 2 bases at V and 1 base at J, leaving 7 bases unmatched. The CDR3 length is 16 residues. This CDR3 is CASSLIGGRRNTEAFF. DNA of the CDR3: TGTGCCAGCAGTTTAATAGGGGGCAGGCGGAACACTGAAGCTTTCTTT.

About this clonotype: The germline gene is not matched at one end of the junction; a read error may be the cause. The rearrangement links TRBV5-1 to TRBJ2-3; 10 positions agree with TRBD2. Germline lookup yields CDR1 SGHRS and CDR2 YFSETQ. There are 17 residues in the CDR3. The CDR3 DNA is TGCGCCAACAGCTTGAGCGGGGGGGCCGGTGGTACAGATACGCAGTATTTT. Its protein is CANSLSGGAGGTDTQYF. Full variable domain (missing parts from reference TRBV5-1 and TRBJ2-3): KAGVTQTPRYLIKTRGQQVTLSCSPISGHRSVSWYQQTPGQGLQFLFEYFSETQRNKGNFPGRFSGRQFSNSRSEMNVSTLELGDSALYLCANSLSGGAGGTDTQYFGPGTRLTVL.

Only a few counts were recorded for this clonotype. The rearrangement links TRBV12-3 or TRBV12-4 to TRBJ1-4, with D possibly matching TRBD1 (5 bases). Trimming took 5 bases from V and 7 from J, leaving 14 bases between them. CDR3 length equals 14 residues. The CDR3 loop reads CASSQGRWGEKLFF. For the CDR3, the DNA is TGTGCCAGCAGTCAGGGAAGGTGGGGTGAAAAACTGTTTTTT.

The CDR3 region is CSAPGGFETQYF. CDR3 sequence (DNA): TGCAGTGCTCCTGGAGGGTTTGAGACCCAGTACTTC. The chain has TRBV20-1 and TRBJ2-5; a weak D match, TRBD2 (6 bases). Germline V gene lookup returns CDR1 DFQATT and CDR2 SNEGSKA (reference sequence). V was shortened by 5 bases and J by 5 bases, with 12 bases between the two germline ends. This CDR3 region has 12 residues.

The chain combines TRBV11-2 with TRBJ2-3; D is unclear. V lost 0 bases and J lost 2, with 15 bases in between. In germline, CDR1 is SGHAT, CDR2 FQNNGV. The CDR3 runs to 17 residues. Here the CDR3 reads CASSLDWVDLLTDTQYF. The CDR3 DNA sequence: TGTGCCAGCAGCTTAGATTGGGTGGACCTACTCACAGATACGCAGTATTTT.

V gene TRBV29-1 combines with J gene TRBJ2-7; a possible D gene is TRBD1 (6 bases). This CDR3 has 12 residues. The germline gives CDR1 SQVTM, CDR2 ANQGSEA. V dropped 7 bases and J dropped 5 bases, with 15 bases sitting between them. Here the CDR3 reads CSGGTTGNEQYF. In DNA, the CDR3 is TGCAGCGGTGGAACCACAGGGAACGAGCAGTACTTC.

The CDR3 region has the DNA TGTGCCAGCAGAAATACCGGACAGCCAAGTAATTCACCCCTCCACTTT. Protein product: CASRNTGQPSNSPLHF. This rearrangement joins TRBV6-6 to TRBJ1-6; perhaps TRBD1 as D (6 bases). Germline V gene data show CDR1 as MNHNY and CDR2 as SVGAGI (reference sequence). Trimming removed 6 bases at V and 6 bases at J, with 18 bases between. The CDR3 loop spans 16 amino acids.

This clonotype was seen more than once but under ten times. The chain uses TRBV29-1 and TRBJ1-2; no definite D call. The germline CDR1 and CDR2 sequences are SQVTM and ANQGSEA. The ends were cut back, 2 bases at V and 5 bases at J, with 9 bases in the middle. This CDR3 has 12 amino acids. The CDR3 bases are TGCAGCGTTGAACGGGGAGAATATGGCTACACCTTC. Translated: CSVERGEYGYTF.

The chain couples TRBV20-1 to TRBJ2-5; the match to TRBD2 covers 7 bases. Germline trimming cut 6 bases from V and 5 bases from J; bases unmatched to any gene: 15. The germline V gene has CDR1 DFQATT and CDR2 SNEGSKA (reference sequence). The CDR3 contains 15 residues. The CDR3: CSAATSRYNGETQYF. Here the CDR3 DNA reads TGCAGTGCGGCGACTAGCAGATACAATGGGGAGACCCAGTACTTC.

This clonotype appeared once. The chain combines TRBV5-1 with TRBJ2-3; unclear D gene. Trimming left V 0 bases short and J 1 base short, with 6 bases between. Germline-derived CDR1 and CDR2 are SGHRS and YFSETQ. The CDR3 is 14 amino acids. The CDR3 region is CASSLDVGTDTQYF. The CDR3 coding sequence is TGCGCCAGCAGCTTGGATGTGGGCACAGATACGCAGTATTTT.

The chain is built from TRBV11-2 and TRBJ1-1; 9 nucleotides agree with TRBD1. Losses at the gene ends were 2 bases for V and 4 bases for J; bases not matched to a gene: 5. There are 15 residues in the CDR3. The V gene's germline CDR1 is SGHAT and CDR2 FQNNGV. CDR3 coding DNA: TGTGCCAGCAGCTTAAAGACAGGGGGAATCACTGAAGCTTTCTTT. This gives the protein CASSLKTGGITEAFF.

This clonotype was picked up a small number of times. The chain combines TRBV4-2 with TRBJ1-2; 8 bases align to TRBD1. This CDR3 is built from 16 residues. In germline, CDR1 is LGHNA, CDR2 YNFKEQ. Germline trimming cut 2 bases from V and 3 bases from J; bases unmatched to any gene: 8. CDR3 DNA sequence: TGTGCCAGCAGCCAAAATACGGGACAGGCGGACTATGGCTACACCTTC. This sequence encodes CASSQNTGQADYGYTF.

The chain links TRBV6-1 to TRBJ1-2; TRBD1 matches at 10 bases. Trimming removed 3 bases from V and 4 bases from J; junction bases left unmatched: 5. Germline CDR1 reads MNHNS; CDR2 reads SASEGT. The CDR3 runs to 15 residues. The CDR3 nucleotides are TGTGCCAGCAGTGACCCTCGACAGGGGGCCTATGGCTACACCTTC. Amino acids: CASSDPRQGAYGYTF.

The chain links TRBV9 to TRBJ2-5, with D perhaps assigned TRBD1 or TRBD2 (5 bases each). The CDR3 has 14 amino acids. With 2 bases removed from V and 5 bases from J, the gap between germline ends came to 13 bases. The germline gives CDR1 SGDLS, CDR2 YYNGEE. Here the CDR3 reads CASSVHEGTETQYF. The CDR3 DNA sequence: TGTGCCAGCAGCGTCCACGAGGGGACCGAGACCCAGTACTTC.

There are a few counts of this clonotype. The CDR3 sequence is CASSPPASFWEQYF. The CDR3, as DNA: TGTGCCAGCTCACCACCGGCAAGCTTTTGGGAGCAGTACTTC. V is TRBV18 and J is TRBJ2-7; no clear D gene. The length of the CDR3 is 14 residues. V was trimmed by 0 bases and J by 7 bases, leaving 13 bases between them. Germline-derived CDR1 and CDR2 are KGHSH and LQKENI.

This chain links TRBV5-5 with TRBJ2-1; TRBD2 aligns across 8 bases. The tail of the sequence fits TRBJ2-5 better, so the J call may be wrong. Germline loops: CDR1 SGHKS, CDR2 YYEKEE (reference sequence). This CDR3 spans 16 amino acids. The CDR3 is CASSLLLAGGQETQYF. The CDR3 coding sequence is TGTGCCAGCAGCTTGCTGTTGGCGGGGGGACAAGAGACCCAGTACTTC.

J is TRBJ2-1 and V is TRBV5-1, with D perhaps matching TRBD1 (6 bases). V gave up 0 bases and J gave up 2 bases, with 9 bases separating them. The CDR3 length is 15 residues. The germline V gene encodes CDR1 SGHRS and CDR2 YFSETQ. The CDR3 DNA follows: TGCGCCAGCAGCTTGGTTTCAGGGGCCTACAATGAGCAGTTCTTC. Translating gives CASSLVSGAYNEQFF.